This T cell receptor beta chain came from a study of cytomegalovirus exposure and HLA in healthy donors. Study observations and caveats: Being indistinguishable, some V segments were excluded, TRBV6-2 and TRBV6-3 among them. An assumption of roughly uniform sequencing depth across donors underlay the presence/absence analyses. Later analysis identified 17,000 or so TCR beta sequences associated with HLA alleles, using a false discovery rate threshold of 0.05.

For this clone: Antigen specificity is unknown.

This CDR3 is built from 14 residues. CDR1 SNHLY and CDR2 FYNNEI come from the germline V gene. Trimming removed 6 bases from V and 3 bases from J; junction bases left unmatched: 5. Donors were nominally healthy when sampled, though unrecorded immune exposures were likely. It was with 60 Vbeta and 13 Jbeta primers that the PCR ran. Method: immunoSEQ multiplex PCR; TCRdb's copy keeps in-frame clones and lacks some. The sample carries 90,000 or so clones, about three quarters recorded once. This TCR derives from a boy aged 10-17 years in good health and CMV-seronegative. Sequenced: PBMCs. This rearrangement joins TRBV2 to TRBJ2-7; 10 bases are a match to TRBD1. Written as DNA, the CDR3 is TGTGCCAGCAGATGGGGACAGGGGCGCTACGAGCAGTACTTC. Translating gives CASRWGQGRYEQYF.